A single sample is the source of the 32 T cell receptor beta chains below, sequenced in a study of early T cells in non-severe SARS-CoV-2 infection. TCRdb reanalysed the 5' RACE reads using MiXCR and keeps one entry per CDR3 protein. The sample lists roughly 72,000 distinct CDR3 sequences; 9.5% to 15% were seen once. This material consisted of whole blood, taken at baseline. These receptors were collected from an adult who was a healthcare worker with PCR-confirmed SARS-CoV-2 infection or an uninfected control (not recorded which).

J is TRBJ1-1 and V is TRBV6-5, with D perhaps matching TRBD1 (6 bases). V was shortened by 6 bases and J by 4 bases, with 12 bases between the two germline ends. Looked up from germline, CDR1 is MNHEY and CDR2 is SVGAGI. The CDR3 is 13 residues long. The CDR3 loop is CASSHREATEAFF. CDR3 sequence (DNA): TGTGCCAGCAGCCACAGGGAGGCCACTGAAGCTTTCTTT.

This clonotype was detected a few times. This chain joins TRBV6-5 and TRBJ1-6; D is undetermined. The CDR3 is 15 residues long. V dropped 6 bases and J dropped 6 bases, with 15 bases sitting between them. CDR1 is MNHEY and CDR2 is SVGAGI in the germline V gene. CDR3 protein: CASRRAGPLNSPLHF. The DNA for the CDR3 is TGTGCCAGCAGGCGAGCCGGGCCGCTTAATTCACCCCTCCACTTT.

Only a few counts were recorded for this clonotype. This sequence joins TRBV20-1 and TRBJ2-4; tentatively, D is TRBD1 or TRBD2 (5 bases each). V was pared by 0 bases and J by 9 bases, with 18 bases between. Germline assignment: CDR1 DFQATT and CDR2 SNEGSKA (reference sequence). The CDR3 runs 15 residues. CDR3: CSARDLRGRRVIQYF. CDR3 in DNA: TGCAGTGCTAGAGATTTGAGGGGACGAAGGGTCATTCAGTACTTC.

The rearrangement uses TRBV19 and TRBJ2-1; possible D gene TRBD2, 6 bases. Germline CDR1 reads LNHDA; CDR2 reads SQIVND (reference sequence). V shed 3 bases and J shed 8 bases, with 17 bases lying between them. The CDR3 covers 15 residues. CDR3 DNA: TGTGCCAGTAGTATCGGAGGGGCCTATAGGGATGAGCAGTTCTTC. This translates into CASSIGGAYRDEQFF.

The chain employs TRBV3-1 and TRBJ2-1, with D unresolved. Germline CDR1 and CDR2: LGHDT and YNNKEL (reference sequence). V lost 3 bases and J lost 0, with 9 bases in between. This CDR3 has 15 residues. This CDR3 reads CASSQIDSSYNEQFF. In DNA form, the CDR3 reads TGTGCCAGCAGCCAGATAGACTCCTCCTACAATGAGCAGTTCTTC.

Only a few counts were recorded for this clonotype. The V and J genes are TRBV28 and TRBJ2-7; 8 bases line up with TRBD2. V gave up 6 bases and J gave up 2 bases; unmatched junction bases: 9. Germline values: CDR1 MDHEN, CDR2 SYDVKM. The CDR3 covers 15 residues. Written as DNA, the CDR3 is TGTGCCAGCAGAAACGGACTAGCTCCTACCTACGAGCAGTACTTC. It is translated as CASRNGLAPTYEQYF.

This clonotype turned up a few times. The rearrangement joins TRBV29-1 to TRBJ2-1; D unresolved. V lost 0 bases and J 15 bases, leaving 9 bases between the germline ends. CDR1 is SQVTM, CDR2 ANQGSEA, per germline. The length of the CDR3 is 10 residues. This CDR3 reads CSVEEGLRFF. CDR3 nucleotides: TGCAGCGTTGAAGAAGGTTTGAGGTTCTTC.

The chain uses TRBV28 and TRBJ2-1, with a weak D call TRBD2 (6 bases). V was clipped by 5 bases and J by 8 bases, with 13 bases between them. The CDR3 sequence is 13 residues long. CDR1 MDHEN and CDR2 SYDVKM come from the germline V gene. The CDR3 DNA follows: TGTGCCAGCAGTGGCGGGGCGATCTATGAGCAGTTCTTC. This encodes CASSGGAIYEQFF.

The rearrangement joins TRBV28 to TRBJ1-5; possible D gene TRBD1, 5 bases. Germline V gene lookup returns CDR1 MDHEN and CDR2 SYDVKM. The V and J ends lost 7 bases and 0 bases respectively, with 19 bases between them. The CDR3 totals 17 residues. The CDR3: CASIAEAQTDSNQPQHF. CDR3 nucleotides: TGTGCCAGCATCGCCGAGGCACAGACAGATAGCAATCAGCCCCAGCATTTT.

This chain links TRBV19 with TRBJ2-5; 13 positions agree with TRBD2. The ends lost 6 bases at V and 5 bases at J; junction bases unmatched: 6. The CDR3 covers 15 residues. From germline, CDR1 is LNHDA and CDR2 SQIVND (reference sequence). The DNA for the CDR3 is TGTGCCAGTAGGACTAGCGGGGGGATGGCGGAGACCCAGTACTTC. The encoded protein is CASRTSGGMAETQYF.

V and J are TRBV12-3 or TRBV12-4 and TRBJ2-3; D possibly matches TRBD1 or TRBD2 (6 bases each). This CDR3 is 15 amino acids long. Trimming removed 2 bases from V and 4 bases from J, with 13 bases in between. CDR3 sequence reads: CASSLFRGASDTQYF. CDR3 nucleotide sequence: TGTGCCAGCAGTTTATTTAGGGGGGCTTCAGATACGCAGTATTTT.

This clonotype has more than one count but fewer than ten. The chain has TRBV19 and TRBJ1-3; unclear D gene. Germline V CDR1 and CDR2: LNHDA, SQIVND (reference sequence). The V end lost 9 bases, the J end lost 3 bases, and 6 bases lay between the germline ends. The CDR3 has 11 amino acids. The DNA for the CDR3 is TGTGCCAGCAAGAGTGGAAACACCATATATTTT. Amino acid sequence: CASKSGNTIYF.

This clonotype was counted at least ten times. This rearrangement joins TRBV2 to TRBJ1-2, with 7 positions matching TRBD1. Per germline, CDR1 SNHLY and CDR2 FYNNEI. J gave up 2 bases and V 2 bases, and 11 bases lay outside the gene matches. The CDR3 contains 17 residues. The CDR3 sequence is CASSEIAGQPFNYGYTF. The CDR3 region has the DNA TGTGCCAGCAGTGAAATAGCGGGACAGCCGTTCAACTATGGCTACACCTTC.

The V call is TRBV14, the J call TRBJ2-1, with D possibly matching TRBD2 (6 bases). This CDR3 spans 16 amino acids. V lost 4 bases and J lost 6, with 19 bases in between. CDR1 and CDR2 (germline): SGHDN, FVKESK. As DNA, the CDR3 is TGTGCCAGCAGCCCTCTTTTGGGGGGAACCCTCAATGAGCAGTTCTTC. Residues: CASSPLLGGTLNEQFF. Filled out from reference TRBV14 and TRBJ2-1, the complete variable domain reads EAGVTQFPSHSVIEKGQTVTLRCDPISGHDNLYWYRRVMGKEIKFLLHFVKESKQDESGMPNNRFLAERTGGTYSTLKVQPAELEDSGVYFCASSPLLGGTLNEQFFGPGTRLTVL.

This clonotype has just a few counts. CDR3: CASNPGASLEAFF. The CDR3 coding sequence is TGTGCCAGCAACCCGGGGGCCTCACTTGAAGCTTTCTTT. The genes are TRBV7-9 and TRBJ1-1; a weak D match, TRBD1 (6 bases). This CDR3 has 13 residues. CDR1 is SEHNR and CDR2 is FQNEAQ in the germline V gene (reference sequence). Trimming shortened V by 7 bases and J by 7 bases, and 16 bases separated the two germline ends.

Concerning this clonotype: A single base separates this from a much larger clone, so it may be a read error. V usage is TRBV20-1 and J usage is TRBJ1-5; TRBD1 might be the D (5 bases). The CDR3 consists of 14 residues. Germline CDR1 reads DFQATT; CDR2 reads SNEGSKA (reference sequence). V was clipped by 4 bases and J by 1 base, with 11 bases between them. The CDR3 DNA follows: TGCAGTGCTAAATTGACAGCCAGCAATCAGCCCCAGCATTTT. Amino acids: CSAKLTASNQPQHF.

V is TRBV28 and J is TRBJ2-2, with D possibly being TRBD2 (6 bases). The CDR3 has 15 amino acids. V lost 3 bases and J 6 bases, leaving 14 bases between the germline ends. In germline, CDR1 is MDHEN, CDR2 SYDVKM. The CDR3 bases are TGTGCCAGCAGTTTCCCCCGGGACTTCGCCGGGGAGCTGTTTTTT. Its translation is CASSFPRDFAGELFF. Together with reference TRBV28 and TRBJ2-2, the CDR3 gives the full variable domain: DVKVTQSSRYLVKRTGEKVFLECVQDMDHENMFWYRQDPGLGLRLIYFSYDVKMKEKGDIPEGYSVSREKKERFSLILESASTNQTSMYLCASSFPRDFAGELFFGEGSRLTVL.

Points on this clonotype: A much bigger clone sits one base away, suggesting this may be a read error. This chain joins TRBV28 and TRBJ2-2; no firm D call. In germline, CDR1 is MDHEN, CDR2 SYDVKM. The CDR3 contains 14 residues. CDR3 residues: CTSIEGSITGELFF. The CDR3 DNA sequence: TGTACCAGCATAGAAGGGTCGATTACCGGGGAGCTGTTTTTT.

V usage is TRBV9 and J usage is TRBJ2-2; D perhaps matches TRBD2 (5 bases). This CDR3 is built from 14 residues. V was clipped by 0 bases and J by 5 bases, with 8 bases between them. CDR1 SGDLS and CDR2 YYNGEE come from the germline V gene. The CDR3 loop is CASSVAPGTGELFF. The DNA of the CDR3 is TGTGCCAGCAGCGTAGCTCCGGGAACCGGGGAGCTGTTTTTT.

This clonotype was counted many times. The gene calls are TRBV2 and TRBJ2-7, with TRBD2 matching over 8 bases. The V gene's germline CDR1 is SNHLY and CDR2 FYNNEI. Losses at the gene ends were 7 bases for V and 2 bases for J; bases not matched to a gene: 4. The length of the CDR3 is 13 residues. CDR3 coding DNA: TGTGCCAGCAACGCGGGGGGAGCCTACGAGCAGTACTTC. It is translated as CASNAGGAYEQYF. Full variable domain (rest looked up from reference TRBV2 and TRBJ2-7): EPEVTQTPSHQVTQMGQEVILRCVPISNHLYFYWYRQILGQKVEFLVSFYNNEISEKSEIFDDQFSVERPDGSNFTLKIRSTKLEDSAMYFCASNAGGAYEQYFGPGTRLTVT.

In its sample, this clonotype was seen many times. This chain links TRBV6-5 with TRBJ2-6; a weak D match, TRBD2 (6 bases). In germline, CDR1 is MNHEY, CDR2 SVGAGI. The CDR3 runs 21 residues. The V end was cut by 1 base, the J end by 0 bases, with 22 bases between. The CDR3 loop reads CASSYYRPGTGISSGANVLTF. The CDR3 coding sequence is TGTGCCAGCAGTTACTATCGTCCCGGGACTGGAATCTCCTCTGGGGCCAACGTCCTGACTTTC.

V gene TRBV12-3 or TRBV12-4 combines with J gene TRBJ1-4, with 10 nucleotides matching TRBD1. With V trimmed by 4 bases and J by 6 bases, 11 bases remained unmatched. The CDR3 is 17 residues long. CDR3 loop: CASSYMGQGRVDEKLFF. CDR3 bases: TGTGCCAGCAGTTACATGGGACAGGGGAGAGTGGATGAAAAACTGTTTTTT.

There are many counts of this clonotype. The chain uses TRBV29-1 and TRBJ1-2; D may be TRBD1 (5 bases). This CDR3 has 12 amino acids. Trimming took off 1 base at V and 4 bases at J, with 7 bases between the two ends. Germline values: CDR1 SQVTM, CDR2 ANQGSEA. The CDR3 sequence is CSVEGQGYGYTF. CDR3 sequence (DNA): TGCAGCGTTGAAGGGCAGGGCTATGGCTACACCTTC.

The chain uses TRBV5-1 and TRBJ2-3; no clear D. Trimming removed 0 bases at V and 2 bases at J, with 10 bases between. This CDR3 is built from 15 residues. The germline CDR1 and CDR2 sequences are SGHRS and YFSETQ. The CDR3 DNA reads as TGCGCCAGCAGCTTGGAGGCAGCGCACACAGATACGCAGTATTTT. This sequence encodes CASSLEAAHTDTQYF.

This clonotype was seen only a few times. The chain's CDR3 is CATSGGKLEKLFF. The CDR3 region has the DNA TGTGCCACCTCGGGGGGAAAACTTGAAAAACTGTTTTTT. V and J are TRBV28 and TRBJ1-4, with a possible D match to TRBD1 (5 bases). V was trimmed by 10 bases and J by 7 bases, leaving 16 bases between them. CDR1 is MDHEN and CDR2 is SYDVKM in the germline V gene. The CDR3 spans 13 residues.

As DNA, the CDR3 is TGTGCCAGCAGCCAACGGGGAAGGTACACTGAAGCTTTCTTT. This translates into CASSQRGRYTEAFF. The rearrangement joins TRBV3-1 to TRBJ1-1; D gene unclear. Germline V lookup: CDR1 LGHDT, CDR2 YNNKEL (reference sequence). This CDR3 is built from 14 residues. Trimming took off 2 bases at V and 3 bases at J, with 10 bases between the two ends.

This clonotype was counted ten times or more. CDR3 in amino acids: CSVADRSKGREQFF. For the CDR3, the DNA is TGCAGCGTTGCGGACAGGTCGAAGGGCAGAGAGCAGTTCTTC. The chain recombines TRBV29-1 with TRBJ2-1; 7 nucleotides line up with TRBD1. The CDR3 consists of 14 residues. The ends lost 4 bases at V and 10 bases at J; junction bases unmatched: 13. Germline CDR1 and CDR2: SQVTM and ANQGSEA.

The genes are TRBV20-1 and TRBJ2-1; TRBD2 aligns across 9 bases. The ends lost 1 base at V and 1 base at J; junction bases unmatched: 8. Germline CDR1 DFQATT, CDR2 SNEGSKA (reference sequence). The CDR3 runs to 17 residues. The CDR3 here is CSARAAGGGGSYNEQFF. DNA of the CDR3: TGCAGTGCTAGAGCTGCTGGCGGGGGGGGTTCCTACAATGAGCAGTTCTTC.

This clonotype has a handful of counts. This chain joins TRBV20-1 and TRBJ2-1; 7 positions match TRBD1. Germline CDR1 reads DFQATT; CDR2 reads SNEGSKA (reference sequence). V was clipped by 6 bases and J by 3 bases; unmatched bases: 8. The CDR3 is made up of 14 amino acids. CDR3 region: CSAAGGSIYNEQFF. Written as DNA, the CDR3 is TGCAGTGCAGCAGGGGGATCGATCTACAATGAGCAGTTCTTC.

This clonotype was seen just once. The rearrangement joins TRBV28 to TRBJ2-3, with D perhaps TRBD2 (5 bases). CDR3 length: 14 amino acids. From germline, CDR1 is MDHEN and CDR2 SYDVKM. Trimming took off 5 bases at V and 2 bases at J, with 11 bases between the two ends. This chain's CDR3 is CASSHTGDTDTQYF. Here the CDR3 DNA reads TGTGCCAGCAGTCACACCGGGGACACAGATACGCAGTATTTT.

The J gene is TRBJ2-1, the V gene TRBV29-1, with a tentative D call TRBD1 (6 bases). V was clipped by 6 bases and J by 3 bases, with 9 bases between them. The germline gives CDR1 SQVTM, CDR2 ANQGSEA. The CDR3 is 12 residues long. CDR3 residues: CSVRGGYNEQFF. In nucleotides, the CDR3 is TGCAGCGTCAGAGGGGGCTACAATGAGCAGTTCTTC.

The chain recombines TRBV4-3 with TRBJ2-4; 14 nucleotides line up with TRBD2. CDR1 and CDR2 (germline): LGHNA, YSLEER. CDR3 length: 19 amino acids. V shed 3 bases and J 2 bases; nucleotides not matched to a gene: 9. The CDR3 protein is CASSHGLAGGPISKNIQYF. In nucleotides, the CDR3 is TGCGCCAGCAGCCACGGACTAGCGGGGGGACCGATTTCCAAAAACATTCAGTACTTC.